Sequencing of this T cell receptor beta chain was carried out in a study of cytomegalovirus exposure and HLA in healthy donors (dated by TCRdb to 2016 to 2017). General notes on the study: An earlier analysis of a few hundred of the donors reported about 260 Gb of sequence data and 90 million to 120 million unique TCR beta sequences obtained from 150 million to 200 million T cells. All discovery cohort repertoires had been generated on a single sequencing platform. A later genetic analysis took genome-wide SNP genotypes for about 65% of the roughly 670 donors and used that subset as a discovery cohort. Around 320 gigabases of sequencing data and approximately 85 million unique TCR sequences were included in an early release covering roughly 700 HLA-typed donors. Among the roughly 400 genotyped donors, around 81% belonged to the genetic ancestry cluster associated with self-reported Caucasian donors. An earlier analysis of roughly 580 of the donors used high-throughput TCR beta sequencing to judge whether each TCR beta V gene segment behaved as functional or pseudogenic. In a later analysis, previously published TCR beta repertoires from roughly 710 donors were re-analyzed and high-resolution HLA genotyping was added so that TCR occurrence patterns could be studied. Among around 400 genotyped donors of the cohort, an average of around 250,000 unique TCR beta nucleotide sequences was sequenced per donor, of which about 19% were non-productive. In addition to the first cohort of 666 subjects, a separate validation cohort of under 150 different subjects was used. High-throughput TCR immunosequencing, statistical association of individual TCRs with disease status, and machine learning were combined to predict cytomegalovirus infection status. Donor age, sex, ethnicity and CMV serostatus were compiled alongside the repertoire data. Rather than using new phenotypic data, the later analysis identified candidate immune exposures from TCR beta sequences and from how often those sequences occurred across donors. The number of typed donors differed by locus: roughly 629-640 for A, B, C, DRB1 and DQB1; some 500 for DQA1; approximately 600 for DPA1; and about 450 for DPB1. Using immunosequencing, the study profiled T cell repertoires from roughly 650 subjects and related those repertoires to cytomegalovirus serostatus. HLA typing included class I and class II loci at four-digit resolution. The study was designed to test whether signatures of past pathogen exposure could be identified by cataloging public T cell receptors. Because of strong linkage in the cohort, roughly five DR-DQ haplotypes were treated as single units for association and clustering.

The CDR3 runs 16 amino acids, cysteine and phenylalanine included. The retained sequence is limited to the CDR3, 48 bases, with the frame set at the first base. For this chain, trimming is 4 bases at the V end and 1 base at the J end, and the number of junction bases without a gene match is 5. Reading the germline V gene (reference sequence) gives CDR1 SEHNR and CDR2 FQNEAQ. Libraries were built with the immunoSEQ multiplex PCR assay. For the multiplex PCR, a mixture combining 60 forward primers for TCR Vbeta segments and 13 reverse primers for TCR Jbeta segments was used. The CDR3 region of rearranged TCR beta genes was amplified from genomic DNA with a multiplex PCR assay. The Illumina HiSeq System was used to sequence the amplified TCR beta libraries as 87-base-pair reads. Regarding the original processing steps: A later analysis tallied roughly 76 million unique TCR beta chains across the approximately 670 repertoires, and about 10 million of those chains were shared by two or more donors. Raw reads were error-corrected and collapsed into unique sequences by a nearest-neighbor algorithm in which closely related sequences were merged to remove PCR and sequencing errors. V, D and J gene segments were assigned by aligning CDR3 sequences to IMGT reference sequences. For a sequence to be retained, at least a six-nucleotide match to both a V gene segment and a J gene segment was required. A rearrangement was called productive if the CDR3 had no stop codons and remained in frame with V and J, and every other rearrangement was called non-productive. Following IMGT convention, CDR3 was defined as the stretch from the second conserved V-encoded cysteine up to the conserved J-encoded phenylalanine. The earlier analysis of about 640 of the donors excluded any sequence lacking an unambiguous match to a single V gene segment. An earlier analysis of 587 of the donors called V segments functional above 56.7% productive rearrangements and segregating when the between-donor standard deviation exceeded 5%. To diagnose cytomegalovirus status from the catalog of TCR beta chain sequences, a statistical classification framework was built. In a later analysis, TCR nucleotide sequences were compared against IMGT/GENE-DB human TR gene sequences so that V and J genes could be assigned. Using the TCRdist pipeline, a later analysis assigned CDR3 sequences along with most-parsimonious VDJ recombination scenarios. In a later analysis, every TCR beta chain was defined by the combination of its CDR3 amino acid sequence and its V-gene family, and reads without a unique V-gene family were dropped. To address suspected cross-contamination and a sequencing artifact, a later analysis removed 592 highly shared, low-generation-probability nucleotide sequences. In a later analysis, a clonal expansion index for each public chain was calculated from normalized within-repertoire ranks of inferred template counts. Generation probabilities in a later analysis came from a VDJ recombination model fitted to out-of-frame rearrangements, and those results were checked against IGoR. A later analysis scored TCR-TCR, TCR-HLA and TCR-CMV co-occurrence with hypergeometric tests, applying a repertoire-size bias correction to TCR pairs. To estimate false discovery rates, a later analysis permuted the HLA or CMV assignments 20 times. In a later analysis, co-occurring TCRs were grouped using DBSCAN, and TCRdist sequence similarity was added for clustering within HLA-allele-positive subsets. For co-occurrence clustering, repertoires with fewer than 30,000 or more than 120,000 public chains were excluded, along with roughly 5 repertoires with anomalous nucleotide sharing. In its TCRdb copy, this immuneACCESS table keeps in-frame sequences only and misses some clones. Where compared with another copy, unresolved V genes explain less than half of these, and the others have no known cause. V and J calls and clone size are given by that table; D and trimming were obtained from the DNA. The sample records over 110,000 clones, roughly 74% of which are singletons. Jointly, the top ten make up less than 7.5% of the sample.

The cohort was made up of under 800 healthy bone marrow donors. All cohort members were sampled while nominally healthy, although unrecorded immune exposures were likely present. The donor tested CMV seropositive, placing the donor among the 289 seropositive members of the cohort. Each donor provided a peripheral blood sample, and peripheral blood mononuclear cells were used for TCR beta sequencing. Genomic DNA was extracted from the blood cell samples with the Qiagen DNeasy Blood Extraction Kit. Broad study findings and their caveats: Only TCR beta chains were sequenced in this cohort, and the absence of alpha or paired-chain data limited detectable features. An earlier analysis of around 540 of the donors showed that most TCR beta V segments appeared in productive rearrangements either about 87% or about 30% of the time, which broadly matched IMGT annotations. In vitro tests confirmed that a few of the cytomegalovirus-associated TCR beta chains recognize cytomegalovirus antigens. A total of 150 or so TCR beta chains were listed by the study as associated with cytomegalovirus. A later analysis reported that several top co-occurrence clusters appeared linked to parvovirus B19, influenza, CMV and Epstein-Barr virus. Because HLA typing was missing for some donors at each locus, association tests included only the typed subset. The presence/absence analyses assumed that sequencing depth was roughly uniform across donors, and that assumption may not be true. Assigning TCR associations to individual alleles was difficult when HLA alleles, especially DR and DQ, strongly co-occurred. A cluster of highly shared sequence variants was judged likely to represent a technical artifact of the sequencing pipeline. Specific HLA alleles were associated with about 17,000 TCR beta sequences at a false discovery rate of 0.05 in a later analysis. Most CMV-associated TCR beta chains appeared to be HLA-restricted in a later analysis, and the HLA associations seemed to be driven largely by CMV exposure. While some public TCRs were present in many individuals, most TCR sequences turned up only very rarely across donors. Linkage disequilibrium might explain the correlated functional status among segregating V segments, but an unknown experimental factor could not be excluded. Because the 87-base-pair reads could not distinguish some IMGT-functional V segments, including TRBV6-2 and TRBV6-3, those segments were excluded. Compared with equally common non-associated chains, HLA-associated TCR beta chains in a later analysis were more clonally expanded and had lower generation probabilities. In a later analysis, the rate of TCR association differed among HLA loci, with DRB1 alleles having the most associated TCRs and HLA-C alleles having the fewest. In both the original and validation cohorts, the classifier was reported to diagnose cytomegalovirus status with high specificity and sensitivity. CMV serostatus was the only immune exposure information available for the cohort. A further reported finding was that TCR beta sequences accurately predicted the HLA-A and HLA-B alleles for most subjects in the first cohort. The authors suggested that the approach could potentially be generalized to other disease states and immunological phenotypes. In a later genetic analysis, fewer N-insertions in productive TCRs were reported among donors in an Asian-associated ancestry cluster than the approximately 710-donor mean. Because counts were too low, roughly 17 rarely observed V segments, including chromosome 9 orphons, were left out of the earlier analysis of about 620 of the donors. In a later genetic analysis, a missense DCLRE1C variant was associated with V-gene and J-gene trimming of TCR beta chains, and the association was replicated in an independent cohort.

As to this clone: The clone's antigen remains unknown. No base quality values were provided; no much bigger clone lies one nucleotide off.

The source of this sequence is a woman aged 40-49 years in good health and CMV-seropositive. The chain is encoded by TRBV7-9 joined to TRBJ2-5; 11 central bases correspond to TRBD2. Sequenced sample: PBMCs. The DNA sequence is given as TGTGCCAGCAGCTCAACGACTAGCGGGGTCCAAGAGACCCAGTACTTC. Translated, this is CASSSTTSGVQETQYF.